This T cell receptor (beta chain) emerged from a study of blood T cell repertoires in COVID-19 (dated by TCRdb to 2018 to 2020). About the full investigation: Collaborator samples came from the United States, Italy and Spain and covered acute and convalescent phases of COVID-19. The material from the prospective study consisted of cDNA or gDNA derived from T cells, B-cell-depleted T cells, or PBMCs. Deeply sampled blood TCRbeta repertoires from subjects exposed to, actively infected with, or recovered from COVID-19 were included in the dataset. The repertoires were released in a freely available public database meant as a resource for research on the immune response to SARS-CoV-2. The samples were drawn from two sources: the first 160 participants of the ongoing ImmuneRACE study, and about 1,300 subjects contributed by 6 global collaborators. Sample metadata almost always included a de-identified subject ID, COVID-19 status, age in years and sex. Where HLA class I and class II types were available, the types were taken from metadata supplied by the sample provider, not from assay-based typing. General study outcomes and caveats: The amount of clinical and demographic metadata varied by source and participant and was provided uncurated.

The germline V gene yields SNHLY for CDR1 and FYNNEI for CDR2. The germline V end is reduced by 6 bases and the J end by 3 bases; junction bases left unmatched: 6. Reading from cysteine to phenylalanine, the CDR3 counts 14 amino acids. Of all the DNA, just the CDR3 is kept, 42 bases in frame from base 1. TCRbeta CDR3 regions were amplified from genomic DNA by means of the immunoSEQ Assay, a bias-controlled multiplex PCR. As for the original processing: The number of nucleated cells in each sample was estimated by amplification of reference gene primers within the assay. To quantify the absolute abundance of each unique TCRbeta CDR3 rearrangement, sequence reads were collapsed and filtered. For each sample, productive Simpson clonality was calculated as the square root of Simpson's diversity index over productive rearrangements. Imported from immuneACCESS, the table was reduced by TCRdb to in-frame sequences with V and J called. These copies leave out some clones; in studies compared against another copy, an unresolved V gene accounts for under half, and the cause of the remainder is not known. V, J and clone size are taken as reported in that table, and D and trimming were inferred from the DNA itself. The sample profile shows 200,000 to 300,000 clones; about 87% of them were found once. The ten largest clones capture under 2.5% of the sample.

Enrolling through a virtual design, the prospective study's participants ranged in age from roughly 18 to 100 years and lived across some 23 United States geographic areas. In the prospective study, participants were assigned to cohorts based on the clinical history participants reported in a screening survey and a study questionnaire. Each participant in the prospective study had whole blood, serum and a nasopharyngeal or oropharyngeal swab collected by mobile phlebotomists. Prospective study participants could optionally give additional blood draws and questionnaires over an approximately two-month period. Before DNA extraction, blood samples from the prospective study were shipped at room temperature or frozen. A single count supports this clone. Its antigen is still unknown. One base away there is no much larger clone; base qualities are not given.

Sequencing was performed on PBMCs or T cells enriched from blood (not recorded which). Rearrangement joined TRBV2 to TRBJ2-3, with 7 middle bases fitting TRBD2. This clonotype was obtained from a woman aged 40 to 50 with acute COVID-19. In nucleotide form, the sequence is TGTGCCAGCAGGAGGGAGGGGCAGACAGATACGCAGTATTTT. Its protein reads: CASRREGQTDTQYF.